This TCR beta chain emerged from a study of CD8 T cells in ankylosing spondylitis. This clonotype was observed a few times. Its specificity is not known. The length of the CDR3 is 14 residues. Germline CDR1 is ENHRY and CDR2 is SYGVKD. Deletions cut 2 bases from V and 1 base from J, with 8 bases between. One entry per CDR3 protein results from TCRdb running MiXCR on the 5' RACE reads. The sample yields about 300,000 distinct CDR3 sequences, more than 9% seen once. Overall study results and limits: According to the report, clones linked to the disease were significantly enriched in matched synovial fluid samples taken from ankylosing spondylitis patients. Earlier literature documents some of the motif variants in reactive arthritis synovial fluid and blood.

The sequence was collected from a female donor with ankylosing spondylitis or in good health (not recorded which). Specimen: blood, either unsorted or a sorted T cell fraction (not recorded which). The chain is built from TRBV10-3 and TRBJ1-1; D remains ambiguous. The CDR3 DNA is TGTGCCATCAGTGAGCAGGTTGGGAACACTGAAGCTTTCTTT. Amino acids: CAISEQVGNTEAFF.